A single sample is the source of the 26 T cell receptor beta chains below, sequenced in a study of cytomegalovirus exposure and HLA in healthy donors. The PCR employed 60 Vbeta primers together with 13 Jbeta primers. Repertoires were generated with immunoSEQ multiplex PCR, while TCRdb's copy carries only in-frame clones and drops some. In the table there are some 200,000 clones, 87% of which are singletons. Sequencing used PBMCs. The receptor set was obtained from a girl under three years old in good health and CMV-seronegative.

This rearrangement joins TRBV30 to TRBJ2-5, with D unresolved. The CDR3 has 13 amino acids. Germline CDR1 GTSNPN, CDR2 SVGIG (reference sequence). Trimming left V 3 bases short and J 5 bases short, with 13 bases between. CDR3 DNA sequence: TGTGCCTGGAGACCCGATGTGCGGGAGACCCAGTACTTC. Translated: CAWRPDVRETQYF.

The gene calls are TRBV30 and TRBJ2-5; a possible D gene is TRBD2 (6 bases). The germline gives CDR1 GTSNPN, CDR2 SVGIG (reference sequence). V lost 4 bases and J lost 3, with 18 bases in between. CDR3 length: 15 residues. The CDR3 sequence: CAWIKVRWGEETQYF. In nucleotides, the CDR3 is TGTGCCTGGATCAAAGTAAGGTGGGGGGAAGAGACCCAGTACTTC.

The chain joins TRBV19 to TRBJ1-1; D may be TRBD1 (5 bases). This CDR3 comprises 14 residues. Germline V gives CDR1 LNHDA, CDR2 SQIVND (reference sequence). V was clipped by 6 bases and J by 5 bases, with 16 bases between them. CDR3 loop: CASRNQDIFTEAFF. In nucleotides, the CDR3 is TGTGCCAGTAGAAACCAGGACATCTTTACTGAAGCTTTCTTT.

The V gene is TRBV30, the J gene TRBJ1-5; tentative D call: TRBD1 (6 bases). Germline loops: CDR1 GTSNPN, CDR2 SVGIG (reference sequence). The CDR3 is made up of 16 amino acids. V was cut by 0 bases and J by 7 bases, with 19 bases left in between. This CDR3 reads CAWSVGGGQGRQPQHF. The DNA for the CDR3 is TGTGCCTGGAGTGTAGGGGGGGGGCAGGGACGGCAGCCCCAGCATTTT.

The chain is built from TRBV27 and TRBJ1-5, with D maybe TRBD1 (6 bases). The CDR3 contains 15 residues. CDR1 MNHEY and CDR2 SMNVEV come from the germline V gene (reference sequence). With 2 bases removed from V and 0 bases from J, the gap between germline ends came to 8 bases. The CDR3 is CASSLGQFSNQPQHF. Here the CDR3 DNA reads TGTGCCAGCAGTTTAGGACAGTTTAGCAATCAGCCCCAGCATTTT.

The V call is TRBV7-2, the J call TRBJ2-7; possibly TRBD2 for D (6 bases). Trimming took off 1 base at V and 0 bases at J, with 13 bases between the two ends. Germline V gene data show CDR1 as SGHTA and CDR2 as FQGNSA. The CDR3 consists of 16 residues. In DNA, the CDR3 is TGTGCCAGCAGCTTAGTGTCGGCGGGAAGCTCCTACGAGCAGTACTTC. It codes for CASSLVSAGSSYEQYF.

Of note for this clone: Germline is not matched at one junction end, which may reflect a read error. The genes are TRBV7-9 and TRBJ2-5, with 7 nucleotides matching TRBD2. CDR3 length: 12 amino acids. CDR1 and CDR2 (germline): SEHNR, FQNEAQ (reference sequence). In DNA, the CDR3 is TGTTCCAGCAGGGCGGGAGAAGAGACCCAGTACTTC. It yields the protein CSSRAGEETQYF.

The chain recombines TRBV4-2 with TRBJ2-5, with 11 bases matching TRBD2. CDR1 LGHNA and CDR2 YNFKEQ come from the germline V gene. J was trimmed by 0 bases and V by 0 bases; bases with no gene match: 6. The CDR3 loop spans 18 amino acids. The CDR3 DNA sequence: TGTGCCAGCAGCCAAGAACTAGCGGGAGAGGGGTACCAAGAGACCCAGTACTTC. Its translation: CASSQELAGEGYQETQYF.

The chain is built from TRBV29-1 and TRBJ2-2, with unresolved D. Trimming pared 1 base from V and 4 bases from J, leaving 7 bases between. Looked up from germline, CDR1 is SQVTM and CDR2 is ANQGSEA. There are 13 residues in the CDR3. CDR3 region: CSVEVSGTGELFF. CDR3 nucleotides: TGCAGCGTTGAAGTGTCGGGCACCGGGGAGCTGTTTTTT.

This clone was seen a single time. This sequence joins TRBV9 and TRBJ2-1; TRBD2 matches at 9 bases. Trimming at V came to 5 bases and at J to 3 bases, leaving 3 bases not matched to a gene. This CDR3 is built from 14 residues. Germline CDR1 is SGDLS and CDR2 is YYNGEE. The CDR3 region has the DNA TGTGCCAGCAGTTCTAGCGGGGACTACAATGAGCAGTTCTTC. Protein sequence: CASSSSGDYNEQFF.

The table lists this clone with a count of one. CDR3: CACKRTSGLQETQYF. The CDR3 DNA is TGTGCCTGCAAAAGAACTAGCGGGCTCCAAGAGACCCAGTACTTC. This chain uses TRBV30 with TRBJ2-5; 9 nucleotides match TRBD2. After removal of 6 bases from V and 1 base from J, the junction contained 9 bases not matched to a gene. Germline-derived CDR1 and CDR2 are GTSNPN and SVGIG (reference sequence). The length of the CDR3 is 15 residues.

This chain uses TRBV7-8 with TRBJ2-3; D is ambiguous. The length of the CDR3 is 12 residues. Germline CDR1 SGHVS, CDR2 FQNEAQ. V shed 3 bases and J shed 2 bases, with 3 bases lying between them. The CDR3 nucleotides read TGTGCCAGCAGCTTCGTCACAGATACGCAGTATTTT. Protein: CASSFVTDTQYF.

The V gene is TRBV19, the J gene TRBJ2-3; perhaps TRBD1 as D (5 bases). This CDR3 region has 14 residues. Per germline, CDR1 LNHDA and CDR2 SQIVND (reference sequence). V was trimmed by 3 bases and J by 2 bases, leaving 9 bases between them. The CDR3 DNA is TGTGCCAGTAGTATTCGACAGTTCACAGATACGCAGTATTTT. Translated, it gives CASSIRQFTDTQYF. Full variable domain (missing parts from reference TRBV19 and TRBJ2-3): DGGITQSPKYLFRKEGQNVTLSCEQNLNHDAMYWYRQDPGQGLRLIYYSQIVNDFQKGDIAEGYSVSREKKESFPLTVTSAQKNPTAFYLCASSIRQFTDTQYFGPGTRLTVL.

The chain carries TRBV18 and TRBJ1-1; 7 bases map to TRBD1. The CDR3 runs 17 residues. CDR1 is KGHSH, CDR2 LQKENI, per germline. Germline trimming cut 5 bases from V and 1 base from J; bases unmatched to any gene: 13. As DNA, the CDR3 is TGTGCCAGCTCAGCAACCGGGACAGCCGTCGGGAACACTGAAGCTTTCTTT. Translation gives CASSATGTAVGNTEAFF.

This clone was found once. The chain combines TRBV4-2 with TRBJ1-6; 12 nucleotides match TRBD1. From germline, CDR1 is LGHNA and CDR2 YNFKEQ. There are 17 residues in the CDR3. The J segment lost 9 bases and the V segment lost 2 bases, leaving 8 bases of the junction unmatched. CDR3 loop: CASSQHFKGQGASPLHF. In DNA, the CDR3 is TGTGCCAGCAGCCAACACTTCAAGGGACAGGGGGCTTCACCCCTCCACTTT.

The chain has TRBV11-1 and TRBJ1-2; the match to TRBD1 covers 10 bases. CDR3 length equals 14 residues. Germline V gene sequence: CDR1 SGHAT, CDR2 FQDESV (reference sequence). J lost 2 bases, V lost 4 bases, and 1 base had no gene match. CDR3 DNA sequence: TGTGCCAGCAGCTCGGGACAGGGGAACTATGGCTACACCTTC. Protein sequence: CASSSGQGNYGYTF.

This chain uses TRBV4-2 with TRBJ2-7, with D perhaps matching TRBD1 (5 bases). Germline CDR1 is LGHNA and CDR2 is YNFKEQ. The CDR3 runs to 14 residues. V was cut by 1 base and J by 4 bases, with 11 bases left in between. The DNA of the CDR3 is TGTGCCAGCAGCCAAGGGTTAACAGGTTACGAGCAGTACTTC. It encodes CASSQGLTGYEQYF.

The V gene is TRBV5-1, the J gene TRBJ2-3; 15 nucleotides agree with TRBD2. Germline V lookup: CDR1 SGHRS, CDR2 YFSETQ. CDR3 length equals 18 residues. V gave up 0 bases and J gave up 3 bases; unmatched junction bases: 5. The CDR3 loop reads CASSLGGLAGGPTDTQYF. The CDR3 DNA is TGCGCCAGCAGCTTGGGTGGACTAGCGGGGGGGCCGACAGATACGCAGTATTTT.

The genes are TRBV10-3 and TRBJ2-2, with TRBD2 as a possible D gene (6 bases). This CDR3 has 13 amino acids. Germline loops: CDR1 ENHRY, CDR2 SYGVKD. Trimming stripped 7 bases from V and 5 bases from J, with 11 bases between. The CDR3 is CAIKARETGELFF. CDR3 DNA sequence: TGTGCCATCAAAGCGCGGGAAACCGGGGAGCTGTTTTTT.

A note on this clone: A read error may account for a junction end that differs from germline. The chain links TRBV30 to TRBJ2-5; 7 bases agree with TRBD2. Germline CDR1 GTSNPN, CDR2 SVGIG (reference sequence). This CDR3 has 13 residues. The CDR3 DNA follows: TGTGCCCGGAGCCTTAGCGGGCCGGGGACCCAGTACTTC. Translating gives CARSLSGPGTQYF.

The V call is TRBV6-5, the J call TRBJ1-1; D is possibly TRBD1 (6 bases). Germline V gives CDR1 MNHEY, CDR2 SVGAGI. This CDR3 spans 15 amino acids. V lost 0 bases and J 1 base, leaving 9 bases between the germline ends. CDR3 sequence reads: CASSYSGGGNTEAFF. DNA for the CDR3: TGTGCCAGCAGTTACTCGGGAGGGGGGAACACTGAAGCTTTCTTT.

CDR3 amino acids: CASTGTARSSYNEQFF. The DNA of the CDR3 is TGTGCCAGCACTGGTACCGCGAGGAGCTCCTACAATGAGCAGTTCTTC. The chain has TRBV25-1 and TRBJ2-1; D is unresolved. Trimming removed 7 bases from V and 0 bases from J, with 16 bases in between. The CDR3 sequence is 16 residues long. Germline V lookup: CDR1 MGHDK, CDR2 SYGVNS.

The J gene is TRBJ2-1, the V gene TRBV19; 11 bases agree with TRBD2. The CDR3 runs to 15 residues. J was trimmed by 7 bases and V by 7 bases; bases with no gene match: 9. Germline loops: CDR1 LNHDA, CDR2 SQIVND (reference sequence). CDR3 residues: CASTQKGLAANEQFF. In DNA form, the CDR3 reads TGTGCCAGTACGCAAAAGGGACTAGCGGCAAATGAGCAGTTCTTC.

J is TRBJ2-1 and V is TRBV6-6; TRBD1 is a possible D gene (6 bases). V was cut by 9 bases and J by 6 bases, with 15 bases left in between. This CDR3 is built from 13 residues. Germline-derived CDR1 and CDR2 are MNHNY and SVGAGI (reference sequence). CDR3 DNA: TGTGCCAGTAACAGGGCCGCGAGCAATGAGCAGTTCTTC. Its translation: CASNRAASNEQFF.

The J gene is TRBJ1-1, the V gene TRBV7-8; D not resolved. This CDR3 has 15 amino acids. Trimming cost V 5 bases and J 3 bases, with 16 bases left between them. CDR1 is SGHVS, CDR2 FQNEAQ, per germline. CDR3 DNA sequence: TGTGCCAGCAGCAGCATGGCGGGGTTGTACACTGAAGCTTTCTTT. Its protein product is CASSSMAGLYTEAFF.

This sequence joins TRBV29-1 and TRBJ2-1; 7 bases fit TRBD1. The CDR3 has 13 residues. CDR1 is SQVTM, CDR2 ANQGSEA, per germline. The J segment lost 5 bases and the V segment lost 5 bases, leaving 6 bases of the junction unmatched. CDR3 DNA: TGCAGCGTTTCCAGAGACAGGGACAATGAGCAGTTCTTC. The encoded protein is CSVSRDRDNEQFF.